This T cell receptor (beta chain) came from a study of blood T cell repertoires in COVID-19 (TCRdb year 2020). As for the study more broadly: The collaborator samples originated in the United States, Italy and Spain and spanned the acute and convalescent phases of COVID-19. Samples came from the ongoing ImmuneRACE study (first 160 participants) plus 1,254 subjects from 6 global collaborators. The sample metadata nearly always contained a de-identified subject ID, COVID-19 status, age in years and sex. Subjects who had been exposed to COVID-19, were actively infected with it, or had recovered from it provided the deeply sampled blood TCRbeta repertoires that made up the dataset. Where HLA class I and class II types were available, the types were taken from metadata supplied by the sample provider, not from assay-based typing. The material from the prospective study consisted of cDNA or gDNA derived from T cells, B-cell-depleted T cells, or PBMCs. The repertoires were released in a freely available public database meant as a resource for research on the immune response to SARS-CoV-2.

TCRbeta CDR3 regions were amplified from genomic DNA by means of the immunoSEQ Assay, a bias-controlled multiplex PCR. As for how the authors treated the data: Within the assay, amplification of reference gene primers was used to estimate how many nucleated cells each sample contained. To quantify the absolute abundance of each unique TCRbeta CDR3 rearrangement, sequence reads were collapsed and filtered. For each sample, productive Simpson clonality was calculated by taking the square root of Simpson's diversity index across productive rearrangements. The table was pulled from immuneACCESS by TCRdb, which kept in-frame rearrangements only. Such tables lose some clones; where checked, under half of the loss comes from unresolved V genes, and the rest has no known cause. The V and J calls and clone size were taken over from that table, and D and trimming were inferred from the DNA. This sample lists 74,000 or so clones; roughly 89% were detected once. The ten biggest clones cover 8.2% of the sample.

With respect to this clone: This clone's antigen is unknown. No clone much larger than this one lies a single base away; base qualities are absent.

Study-wide conclusions, independent of this receptor: How much clinical and demographic metadata was included differed by source and by participant, and the metadata was provided uncurated.

CDR3 length: 16 amino acids, cysteine to phenylalanine. Only CDR3 DNA remains: 48 bases, in frame from the first base. CDR1 and CDR2 (SNHLY, FYNNEI) derive from the germline V gene. V loses 4 bases, J loses 0 bases, and the germline ends lie 10 bases apart. Whole blood was collected in K2EDTA tubes by collaborating institutions according to the institutions' own protocols. For TCRbeta analysis, collaborator samples were shipped as frozen whole blood, as isolated PBMCs, or as DNA extracted from either sample type. The rearrangement joined TRBV2 to TRBJ1-6, with no confidently assigned D gene. The clonotype was recovered from a man aged 50 to 59 with active COVID-19. Material for sequencing was peripheral blood. Here the CDR3 is given as CASSGTPSSYNSPLHF. The DNA sequence is TGTGCCAGCAGTGGCACCCCGAGCTCCTATAATTCACCCCTCCACTTT.